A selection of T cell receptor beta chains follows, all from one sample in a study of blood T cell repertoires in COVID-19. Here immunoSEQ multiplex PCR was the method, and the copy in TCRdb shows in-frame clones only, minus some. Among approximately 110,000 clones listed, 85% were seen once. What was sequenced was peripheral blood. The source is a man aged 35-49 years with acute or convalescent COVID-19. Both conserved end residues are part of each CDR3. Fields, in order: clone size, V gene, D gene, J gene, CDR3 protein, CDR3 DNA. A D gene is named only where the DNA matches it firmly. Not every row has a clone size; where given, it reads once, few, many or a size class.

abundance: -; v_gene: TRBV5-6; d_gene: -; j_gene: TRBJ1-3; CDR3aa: CASSFVGDFFSGNTIYF; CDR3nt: TGTGCCAGCAGCTTCGTAGGGGACTTTTTCTCTGGAAACACCATATATTTT
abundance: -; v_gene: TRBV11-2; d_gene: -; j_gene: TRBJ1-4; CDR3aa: CASSRHPDGDEKLFF; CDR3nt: TGTGCCAGCAGCCGACATCCGGACGGGGATGAAAAACTGTTTTTT
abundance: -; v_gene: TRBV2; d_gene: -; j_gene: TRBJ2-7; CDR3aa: CASSPRQVVDEQYF; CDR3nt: TGTGCCAGCAGTCCTCGACAGGTAGTGGACGAGCAGTACTTC
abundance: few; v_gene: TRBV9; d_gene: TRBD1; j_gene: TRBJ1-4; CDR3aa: CASSVVSRGKLFF; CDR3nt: TGTGCCAGCAGCGTAGTATCCAGGGGGAAACTGTTTTTT
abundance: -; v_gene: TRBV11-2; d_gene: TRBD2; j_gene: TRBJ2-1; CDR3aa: CASSLTRLAGTYNEQFF; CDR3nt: TGTGCCAGCAGTTTGACGAGACTAGCGGGGACCTACAATGAGCAGTTCTTC
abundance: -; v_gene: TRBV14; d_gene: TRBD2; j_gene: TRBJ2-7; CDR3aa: CASSPRTSGGAVEQYF; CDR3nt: TGTGCCAGCAGCCCCCGGACTAGCGGGGGGGCCGTGGAGCAGTACTTC
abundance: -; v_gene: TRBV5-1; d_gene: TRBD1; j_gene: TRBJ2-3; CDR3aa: CASSSGQGTTDTQYF; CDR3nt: TGCGCCAGCAGCTCGGGACAGGGAACCACAGATACGCAGTATTTT
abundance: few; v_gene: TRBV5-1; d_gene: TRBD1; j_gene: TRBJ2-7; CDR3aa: CASSLSSPSDRDSNEQYF; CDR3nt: TGCGCCAGCAGCTTGTCTTCCCCTTCTGACAGGGATAGCAACGAGCAGTACTTC
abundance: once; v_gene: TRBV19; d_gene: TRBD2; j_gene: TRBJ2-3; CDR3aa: CASSIGSGGIDTQYF; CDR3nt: TGTGCCAGTAGTATAGGTAGCGGGGGGATAGATACGCAGTATTTT
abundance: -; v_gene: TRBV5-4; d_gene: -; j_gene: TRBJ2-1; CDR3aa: CASSSPSGYEQFF; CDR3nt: TGTGCCAGCAGCTCTCCTTCCGGGTATGAGCAGTTCTTC
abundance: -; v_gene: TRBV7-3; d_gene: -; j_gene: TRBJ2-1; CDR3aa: CASSGSSYNEQFF; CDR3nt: TGTGCCAGCAGCGGGAGCTCCTACAATGAGCAGTTCTTC
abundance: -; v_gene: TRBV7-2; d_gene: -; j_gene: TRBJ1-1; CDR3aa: CASSLGWSEAFF; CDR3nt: TGTGCCAGCAGCTTAGGATGGAGTGAAGCTTTCTTT
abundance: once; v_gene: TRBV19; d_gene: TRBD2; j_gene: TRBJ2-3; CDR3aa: CASSIASGGPSTDTQYF; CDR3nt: TGTGCCAGTAGTATCGCTAGCGGGGGCCCTAGCACAGATACGCAGTATTTT
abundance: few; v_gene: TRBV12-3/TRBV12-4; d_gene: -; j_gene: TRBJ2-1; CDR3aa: CASTPKIGNEQFF; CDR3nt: TGTGCCAGCACCCCCAAGATCGGGAATGAGCAGTTCTTC